This T cell receptor beta chain was captured in a study of glioma-infiltrating T cells. Worth noting for this clonotype: Compared with germline, one end of the junction differs, possibly owing to a read error.

TCR alpha and beta CDR3 regions were amplified from RNA using iRepertoire nested multiplex PCR. TCRdb reprocessed the multiplex PCR reads via MiXCR and lists one record per CDR3 protein. The sample lists 150,000 to 200,000 distinct CDR3 sequences, roughly 32% occurring once. The CDR3 has 14 amino acids. Germline CDR1 MGHRA, CDR2 YSYEKL. The clonotype originates from a human donor with low-grade glioma or glioblastoma, undergoing nonglioma brain surgery, or in good health (not recorded which). The chain carries TRBV4-1 and TRBJ1-6; possible D gene TRBD1, 6 bases. Material for sequencing was glioma tissue, nonneoplastic brain tissue, or PBMCs (not recorded which). The CDR3 is CASSQVTGNSPLRF. The CDR3 nucleotides read TGCGCCAGCAGCCAGGTTACAGGGAACTCACCCCTCCGCTTT.